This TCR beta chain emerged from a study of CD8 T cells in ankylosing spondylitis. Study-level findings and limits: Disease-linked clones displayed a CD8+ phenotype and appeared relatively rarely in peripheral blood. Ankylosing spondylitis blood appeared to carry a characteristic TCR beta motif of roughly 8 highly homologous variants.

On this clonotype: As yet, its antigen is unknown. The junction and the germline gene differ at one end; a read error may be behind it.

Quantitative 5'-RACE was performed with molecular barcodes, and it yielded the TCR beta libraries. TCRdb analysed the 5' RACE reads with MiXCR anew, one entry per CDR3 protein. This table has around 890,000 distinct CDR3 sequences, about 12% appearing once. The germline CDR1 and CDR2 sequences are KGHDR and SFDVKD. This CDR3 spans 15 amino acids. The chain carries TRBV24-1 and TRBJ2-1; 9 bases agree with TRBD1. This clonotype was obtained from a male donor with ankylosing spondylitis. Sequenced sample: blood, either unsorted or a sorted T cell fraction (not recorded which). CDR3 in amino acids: CATSEGDRVYYEQFF. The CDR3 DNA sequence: TGTGCCACCAGTGAGGGGGACAGGGTCTACTATGAGCAGTTCTTC.